A selection of T cell receptor beta chains follows, all from one sample in a study of T cells in Graves' hyperthyroidism and ophthalmopathy. Using its own MiXCR run on the multiplex PCR reads, TCRdb lists one record per CDR3 protein. The repertoire includes roughly 420,000 distinct CDR3 sequences, approximately 14% of them detected once, and roughly 8% sits in the top ten. Sequencing was carried out using blood. The receptors originated from a woman between 18 and 29 years old with Graves' hyperthyroidism. Each CDR3 is given without its conserved first and last residue. Each record gives: V gene, CDR3 protein.

TRBV4-1 | ASSRVLQGRLF
TRBV28 | ASRSLTGDSPLH
TRBV12-3/TRBV12-4 | ASSRAGEITYNEQF
TRBV11-2 | ASSSLGLAEYNEQF
TRBV5-1 | ASSQGLAGASSYNEQF
TRBV7-2 | ASSLVAGGDEQF
TRBV7-3 | ASSIGQRETQY
TRBV28 | ASRHGRDGQETQY
TRBV12-3/TRBV12-4 | ASRQTGGETQY
TRBV19 | ASSMIGGQGDEKLF
TRBV20-1 | SASNPTGGVYEQC
TRBV13 | ASSSPTSGGSYNEQF
TRBV6-1 | ASSSNRALEQF
TRBV4-1 | ASSQGTSFGETQY
TRBV12-3/TRBV12-4 | ASSPRLATTDTQY
TRBV18 | ASSRDGVGELF
TRBV30 | AWTFSTDTQY
TRBV11-2 | ASSLGQGAPLEKLF
TRBV2 | ASSLTSGRRVEQF
TRBV6-1 | ASSRDRGARSPLH
TRBV10-1 | ASSEPSGKGFGQY
TRBV6-1 | ASSEFFRRGNEKLF
TRBV25-1 | ASMRDSYGYT
TRBV5-1 | TSRGTSGRDNEQF
TRBV11-2 | ASSSQLGQGVGYGYT
TRBV5-5 | ASRAWGSGSLISYNEQF
TRBV5-1 | ASSFLWDGANVLT
TRBV15 | ATSRVGSYEQY
TRBV12-3/TRBV12-4 | ASSLGGGQAYEQY
TRBV12-3/TRBV12-4 | ASSNPSGGASGTGELF
TRBV4-1 | ASSQEPPWVGYEQY
TRBV6-1 | ASSAGGYGYT
TRBV5-1 | ASSLVGASGSYEQY
TRBV11-3 | ASSLDAGATPNTEAF
TRBV6-2/TRBV6-3 | ASMNRWEQF
TRBV7-2 | ASSLASQGADYGYT
TRBV19 | ASRDAGGLRFGTDTQY